This T cell receptor beta chain was identified in a study of T cells in Graves' hyperthyroidism and ophthalmopathy. General study results and limits: Ophthalmopathy got predicted by the model a median roughly six months before its onset.

With regard to this clonotype: The antigen is unknown.

Template material for amplifying TCR beta CDR3 regions consisted of RNA transcripts. The study used the HTBI primer set for a first-round RT-PCR of the TCR CDR3. Using its own MiXCR run on the multiplex PCR reads, TCRdb lists one record per CDR3 protein. The table includes a few hundred thousand distinct CDR3 sequences, more than 20% detected once. Stable Graves' hyperthyroidism meant no ophthalmopathy progression within 18 months. The authors obtained PBMCs from over 8.5 ml of fresh peripheral blood. The J segment lost 6 bases and the V segment lost 6 bases, leaving 6 bases of the junction unmatched. Germline-derived CDR1 and CDR2 are MDHEN and SYDVKM. The CDR3 loop spans 13 amino acids.

J is TRBJ1-2 and V is TRBV28, with 8 bases fitting TRBD1. The sequencing sample was made of blood. The TCR originated in a man aged 18 to 35 with Graves' hyperthyroidism. The CDR3 sequence: CASRTTGADGYTF. The CDR3 nucleotides read TGTGCCAGCAGAACGACAGGGGCGGATGGCTACACCTTC.